The 2 T cell receptor beta chains below were found in one sample sequenced in a study of beta chain features in type 1 diabetes. The study, taken as a whole, reports: There was a moderate but significant shortening of TCRB CDR3s in all four CD4+ subsets of Type 1 diabetes patients.

Their specific antigens are unknown. Expressed TCRB transcripts were sequenced after all isolated RNA was converted to cDNA. Profiling relied on immunoSEQ multiplex PCR, and the TCRdb table lists in-frame clones only, not all of them. The sample consists of 300,000 to 350,000 clones, 13% of them appearing once. Sequenced: naive CD4+ T cells from blood. These receptors were collected from a woman aged 18-29 years with type 1 diabetes.

With respect to this clone: Other DNA sequences from this sample encode an identical CDR3 as well. This chain links TRBV10-3 with TRBJ2-7; 9 nucleotides match TRBD1. The V gene's germline CDR1 is ENHRY and CDR2 SYGVKD. The CDR3 sequence is 14 residues long. Trimming took 0 bases from V and 3 from J; bases not matched to a gene: 0. CDR3 sequence: CAISESGQGYEQYF. CDR3 nucleotides: TGTGCCATCAGTGAGTCGGGACAGGGCTACGAGCAGTACTTC.

A few counts support this clone. CDR3 bases: TGTGCCAGCAGTTACACCGGGACTAGCAGCCACGAGCAGTACTTC. Residues: CASSYTGTSSHEQYF. V usage is TRBV6-6 and J usage is TRBJ2-7; 9 bases match TRBD2. This CDR3 spans 15 amino acids. V gave up 2 bases and J gave up 5 bases; unmatched junction bases: 7. Germline CDR1 is MNHNY and CDR2 is SVGAGI (reference sequence).